Listed here is a single T cell receptor beta chain. Its target is not known. Assay: immunoSEQ multiplex PCR; the TCRdb copy retains only in-frame clones and omits some. The data contain about 100,000 clones, over 90% of them singletons. V lost 8 bases, J lost 4 bases, and 15 bases lay in between. This CDR3 is built from 13 residues. In germline, CDR1 is SEHNR, CDR2 FQNEAQ (reference sequence). The sample originates from a study of T cell responses to AZD1222 COVID-19 vaccine. Study findings and constraints: Reportedly, close to half of spike-specific TCRs are directed against unmutated variant regions. Most donors were white British and more were female, and clonal diversity was possibly underestimated. Once two AZD1222 doses were given, Spike-specific TCR breadth and depth went up. Spike was spanned by vaccine-associated CD4 TCRs, with dominance at 160-218 and 743-854.

The source of this sequence is an adult in good health. Sample: peripheral blood, taken on day 0 of AZD1222 vaccination. The V and J genes are TRBV7-9 and TRBJ2-7; D perhaps matches TRBD2 (7 bases). The CDR3 sequence is CASALRGQYEQYF. The CDR3 DNA follows: TGTGCCAGCGCTCTGCGGGGGCAGTACGAGCAGTACTTC.